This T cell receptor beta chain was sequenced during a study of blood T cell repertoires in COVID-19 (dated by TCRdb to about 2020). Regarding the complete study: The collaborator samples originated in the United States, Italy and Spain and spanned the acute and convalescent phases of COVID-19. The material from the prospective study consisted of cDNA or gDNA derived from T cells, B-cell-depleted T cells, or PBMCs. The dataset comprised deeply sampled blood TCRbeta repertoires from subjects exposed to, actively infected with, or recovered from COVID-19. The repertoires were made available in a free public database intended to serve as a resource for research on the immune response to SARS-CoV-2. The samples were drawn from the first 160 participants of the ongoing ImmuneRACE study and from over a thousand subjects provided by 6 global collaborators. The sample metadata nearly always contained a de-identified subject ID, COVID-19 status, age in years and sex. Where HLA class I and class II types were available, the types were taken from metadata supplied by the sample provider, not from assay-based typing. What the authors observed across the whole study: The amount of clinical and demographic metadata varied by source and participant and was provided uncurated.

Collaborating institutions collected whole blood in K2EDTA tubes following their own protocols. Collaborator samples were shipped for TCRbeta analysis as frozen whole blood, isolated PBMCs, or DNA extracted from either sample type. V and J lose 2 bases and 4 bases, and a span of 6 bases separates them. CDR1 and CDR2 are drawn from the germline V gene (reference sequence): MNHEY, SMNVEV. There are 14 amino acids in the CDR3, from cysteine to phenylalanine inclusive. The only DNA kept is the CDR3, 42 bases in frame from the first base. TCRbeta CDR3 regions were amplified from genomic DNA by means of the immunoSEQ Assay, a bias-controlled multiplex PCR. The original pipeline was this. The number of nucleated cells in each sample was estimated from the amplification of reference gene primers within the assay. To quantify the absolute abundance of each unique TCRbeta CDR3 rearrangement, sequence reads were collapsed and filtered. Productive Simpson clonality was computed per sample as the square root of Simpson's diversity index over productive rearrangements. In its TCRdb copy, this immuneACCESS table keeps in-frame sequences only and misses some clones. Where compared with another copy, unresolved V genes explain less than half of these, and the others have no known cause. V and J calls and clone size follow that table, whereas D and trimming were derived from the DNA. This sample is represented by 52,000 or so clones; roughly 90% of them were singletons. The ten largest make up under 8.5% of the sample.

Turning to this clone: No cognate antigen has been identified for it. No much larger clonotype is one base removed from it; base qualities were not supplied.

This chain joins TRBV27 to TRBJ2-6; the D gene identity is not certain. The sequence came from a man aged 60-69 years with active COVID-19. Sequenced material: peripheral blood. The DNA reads TGTGCCAGCAGTTTAGACTCCGGGGCCAACGTCCTGACTTTC. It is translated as CASSLDSGANVLTF.